The next 21 T cell receptor beta chains were all read from a single sample in a study of beta chain features in type 1 diabetes. General study results and limits: Significant though moderate, a shortening of TCRB CDR3s appeared in all four CD4+ subsets of Type 1 diabetes patients.

Sequencing targeted expressed TCRB transcripts, as all isolated RNA had been reverse transcribed. This table comes from immunoSEQ multiplex PCR, and its TCRdb copy is limited to in-frame clones, with some not included. The data hold about 160,000 clones, with approximately 8.8% observed a single time. No antigen has been identified for these receptors. Sequenced material: central memory CD4+ T cells from blood. Receptors originate from a woman under 40 with type 1 diabetes.

The chain combines TRBV11-3 with TRBJ2-1; 10 positions match TRBD2. The length of the CDR3 is 15 residues. V trimming: 5 bases; J trimming: 3 bases; junction bases outside the gene matches: 4. Germline lookup yields CDR1 SGHNT and CDR2 YENEEA. Here the CDR3 DNA reads TGTGCCAGCAGCCGGCTAGCGGGAGACTACAATGAGCAGTTCTTC. Amino acids: CASSRLAGDYNEQFF.

The genes are TRBV18 and TRBJ2-7; 11 bases are shared with TRBD2. The germline V gene has CDR1 KGHSH and CDR2 LQKENI. The CDR3 is made up of 21 amino acids. The V gene end was trimmed by 3 bases and the J gene end by 3 bases; junction bases not matched to a gene: 22. This CDR3 is CASSPHAPSFSGTSGIYEQYF. CDR3 nucleotides: TGTGCCAGCTCACCGCACGCACCTTCCTTCTCCGGGACTAGCGGAATCTACGAGCAGTACTTC.

This clone was counted ten times or more. The chain employs TRBV29-1 and TRBJ2-2; 7 bases map to TRBD1. The CDR3 totals 13 residues. With V trimmed by 7 bases and J by 3 bases, 5 bases remained unmatched. CDR1 is SQVTM, CDR2 ANQGSEA, per germline. The CDR3 sequence is CSGGQTDTGELFF. CDR3 coding DNA: TGCAGCGGGGGACAGACGGACACCGGGGAGCTGTTTTTT.

The chain employs TRBV6-1 and TRBJ2-2; 7 bases are a match to TRBD1. The CDR3 length is 14 residues. The V gene end was trimmed by 6 bases and the J gene end by 6 bases; junction bases not matched to a gene: 7. CDR1 and CDR2 (germline): MNHNS, SASEGT. The CDR3 nucleotides are TGTGCCAGCAGGAAAGACAGGGCGGCCGGGGAGCTGTTTTTT. It translates to CASRKDRAAGELFF.

The sample holds a few counts of this clone. The J gene is TRBJ1-2, the V gene TRBV4-1, with 8 nucleotides matching TRBD1. The CDR3 is made up of 15 amino acids. CDR1 and CDR2 (germline): MGHRA, YSYEKL. J lost 8 bases, V lost 0 bases, and 8 bases had no gene match. CDR3 DNA sequence: TGCGCCAGCAGCCAAGACCCAGGGACAGGTCGGGGCTACACCTTC. It codes for CASSQDPGTGRGYTF.

J is TRBJ2-5 and V is TRBV2; D might be TRBD2 (6 bases). The last part of the DNA fits TRBJ2-7 better; the J call may be wrong. CDR3 length equals 15 residues. Germline V gene sequence: CDR1 SNHLY, CDR2 FYNNEI. The CDR3, as DNA: TGTGCCAGCAGTGATGGATCTAGCGATGGGTACGAGCAGTACTTC. It translates to CASSDGSSDGYEQYF.

The sample holds a few counts of this clone. The chain employs TRBV19 and TRBJ2-7; the D is unclear. Germline V gene lookup returns CDR1 LNHDA and CDR2 SQIVND (reference sequence). V gave up 3 bases and J gave up 5 bases, with 11 bases separating them. The CDR3 runs to 13 residues. The CDR3 reads CASSILGVDEQYF. The CDR3 nucleotides are TGTGCCAGTAGTATTCTTGGAGTGGACGAGCAGTACTTC.

This clone was counted only a few times. The gene calls are TRBV7-9 and TRBJ1-1, with TRBD1 matching 8 bases. With 5 bases clipped from V and 5 bases from J, the junction kept 7 bases outside the gene matches. The germline CDR1 and CDR2 sequences are SEHNR and FQNEAQ (reference sequence). The CDR3 is 14 amino acids. Here the CDR3 DNA reads TGTGCCAGCAGCACAGGGGGAGGAGGGACTGAAGCTTTCTTT. This codes for CASSTGGGGTEAFF.

This clone appeared a few times. An end of the junction does not agree with germline; a read error may underlie this. The gene calls are TRBV7-7 and TRBJ2-7; 7 bases align to TRBD1. CDR1 is SSHAT and CDR2 is FNYEAQ in the germline V gene (reference sequence). The CDR3 sequence is 14 residues long. CDR3 nucleotides: TGTGCTAGCAGCCCACAACGGGACAGCTACGAGCAGTACTTC. Protein: CASSPQRDSYEQYF.

The V and J genes are TRBV18 and TRBJ1-1; the D is unclear. V lost 5 bases and J 1 base, leaving 8 bases between the germline ends. This CDR3 has 13 residues. Germline V gives CDR1 KGHSH, CDR2 LQKENI. The CDR3 sequence: CASSSSPNTEAFF. CDR3 DNA sequence: TGTGCCAGCTCATCCAGTCCGAACACTGAAGCTTTCTTT.

This clone was seen only once. The J gene is TRBJ2-3, the V gene TRBV5-1, with TRBD2 identical over 14 bases. Germline CDR1 reads SGHRS; CDR2 reads YFSETQ. This CDR3 contains 16 residues. V shed 4 bases, J shed 4 bases, and the junction held 5 bases outside the gene matches. The CDR3 is CASSEGLAGVADTQYF. The CDR3 coding sequence is TGCGCCAGCAGCGAGGGACTAGCGGGAGTGGCAGATACGCAGTATTTT.

The table lists this clone with a few counts. This rearrangement joins TRBV28 to TRBJ1-5; possibly TRBD1 for D (6 bases). The CDR3 contains 14 residues. V shed 5 bases and J shed 2 bases, with 10 bases lying between them. From germline, CDR1 is MDHEN and CDR2 SYDVKM. In DNA form, the CDR3 reads TGTGCCAGCAGTGGGGGACATCGCAATCAGCCCCAGCATTTT. Its protein product is CASSGGHRNQPQHF.

The chain uses TRBV7-9 and TRBJ1-1, with TRBD1 matching 7 bases. V was pared by 5 bases and J by 0 bases, with 6 bases of the junction left unmatched. CDR1 and CDR2 (germline): SEHNR, FQNEAQ (reference sequence). The CDR3 is 15 amino acids. For the CDR3, the DNA is TGTGCCAGCAGCACAAACAGGGGTATGAACACTGAAGCTTTCTTT. It yields the protein CASSTNRGMNTEAFF.

V usage is TRBV9 and J usage is TRBJ2-6, with TRBD2 matching over 7 bases. The V gene's germline CDR1 is SGDLS and CDR2 YYNGEE. The CDR3 length is 17 residues. The junction had 3 bases not matched to a gene; V was cut back by 0 bases and J by 0 bases. CDR3 loop: CASSVDGGVSGANVLTF. The DNA of the CDR3 is TGTGCCAGCAGCGTAGATGGGGGGGTCTCTGGGGCCAACGTCCTGACTTTC.

CDR3 in amino acids: CASSEPSPSGAYNEQFF. DNA for the CDR3: TGTGCCAGCAGTGAACCGTCGCCTAGCGGAGCCTACAATGAGCAGTTCTTC. The V call is TRBV6-1, the J call TRBJ2-1, with 7 bases that match TRBD2. Germline CDR1 is MNHNS and CDR2 is SASEGT. Losses at the gene ends were 2 bases for V and 2 bases for J; bases not matched to a gene: 9. This CDR3 has 17 amino acids.

This clone was counted a few times. CDR3 coding DNA: TGCGCCAGCAGCCCTCAGGGGACAGACATAATGGCCCAGCATTTT. It encodes CASSPQGTDIMAQHF. The chain couples TRBV5-1 to TRBJ1-5; 7 nucleotides align to TRBD1. Germline trimming cut 4 bases from V and 11 bases from J; bases unmatched to any gene: 15. The CDR3 runs 15 residues. Germline CDR1 SGHRS, CDR2 YFSETQ. Complete variable domain (other parts from reference TRBV5-1 and TRBJ1-5): KAGVTQTPRYLIKTRGQQVTLSCSPISGHRSVSWYQQTPGQGLQFLFEYFSETQRNKGNFPGRFSGRQFSNSRSEMNVSTLELGDSALYLCASSPQGTDIMAQHFGDGTRLSIL.

This clone showed up just a few times. The chain couples TRBV30 to TRBJ2-1; 9 nucleotides align to TRBD1. The CDR3 has 14 residues. Germline trimming cut 2 bases from V and 4 bases from J; bases unmatched to any gene: 3. The germline V gene encodes CDR1 GTSNPN and CDR2 SVGIG (reference sequence). This CDR3 is CAWSIGTGYNEQFF. CDR3 DNA: TGTGCCTGGAGTATCGGGACAGGGTACAATGAGCAGTTCTTC. The whole variable domain, remainder taken from reference TRBV30 and TRBJ2-1, is SQTIHQWPATLVQPVGSPLSLECTVEGTSNPNLYWYRQAAGRGLQLLFYSVGIGQISSEVPQNLSASRPQDRQFILSSKKLLLSDSGFYLCAWSIGTGYNEQFFGPGTRLTVL.

This chain connects TRBV5-1 to TRBJ2-5; 13 bases map to TRBD2. Germline assignment: CDR1 SGHRS and CDR2 YFSETQ. The CDR3 contains 16 residues. The J segment lost 5 bases and the V segment lost 5 bases, leaving 9 bases of the junction unmatched. The CDR3 region has the DNA TGCGCCAGCAGTTTCGGACTAGCGGGAGTCGTGGAGACCCAGTACTTC. Translating it yields CASSFGLAGVVETQYF. Full variable domain (rest looked up from reference TRBV5-1 and TRBJ2-5): KAGVTQTPRYLIKTRGQQVTLSCSPISGHRSVSWYQQTPGQGLQFLFEYFSETQRNKGNFPGRFSGRQFSNSRSEMNVSTLELGDSALYLCASSFGLAGVVETQYFGPGTRLLVL.

This clone has a handful of counts. The chain is built from TRBV18 and TRBJ1-1, with D possibly being TRBD1 (5 bases). V dropped 6 bases and J dropped 1 base, with 12 bases sitting between them. The CDR3 consists of 14 residues. Germline CDR1 KGHSH, CDR2 LQKENI. CDR3: CASSLDTENTEAFF. CDR3 DNA: TGTGCCAGCTCCCTGGACACCGAGAACACTGAAGCTTTCTTT.

The chain couples TRBV5-1 to TRBJ1-4; TRBD1 might be the D (6 bases). The length of the CDR3 is 14 residues. Germline V gene data show CDR1 as SGHRS and CDR2 as YFSETQ. Trimming pared 4 bases from V and 5 bases from J, leaving 12 bases between. In nucleotides, the CDR3 is TGCGCCAGCAGCAGGGACACGGGAAATGAAAAACTGTTTTTT. This sequence encodes CASSRDTGNEKLFF. Full variable domain (remainder filled in from reference TRBV5-1 and TRBJ1-4): KAGVTQTPRYLIKTRGQQVTLSCSPISGHRSVSWYQQTPGQGLQFLFEYFSETQRNKGNFPGRFSGRQFSNSRSEMNVSTLELGDSALYLCASSRDTGNEKLFFGSGTQLSVL.

The chain links TRBV7-2 to TRBJ2-3; the D gene is possibly TRBD1 (6 bases). CDR1 and CDR2 (germline): SGHTA, FQGNSA. Trimming took 1 base from V and 0 from J, leaving 11 bases between them. The CDR3 is made up of 16 amino acids. The CDR3 DNA follows: TGTGCCAGCAGCTTAGAATCGGGACATAGCACAGATACGCAGTATTTT. Its protein product is CASSLESGHSTDTQYF. Looking up the rest from reference TRBV7-2 and TRBJ2-3 gives the full variable domain: GAGVSQSPSNKVTEKGKDVELRCDPISGHTALYWYRQSLGQGLEFLIYFQGNSAPDKSGLPSDRFSAERTGGSVSTLTIQRTQQEDSAVYLCASSLESGHSTDTQYFGPGTRLTVL.